This paragraph covers one T cell receptor beta chain sequence. Its antigen remains undetermined. Base qualities are not provided; no much larger clone lies one nucleotide away. The entry originates in a study of OX40 agonist ivuxolimab in advanced cancers. Background for the entire study: Ivuxolimab was an agonistic, fully human IgG2 monoclonal antibody directed against OX40 (CD134), a costimulatory receptor. Intravenous ivuxolimab was administered to patients every 2 weeks at six dose levels: 0.01, 0.1, 0.3, 1.5, 3 and 10 mg/kg. Of the roughly 54 patients in dose escalation, around 20 had hepatocellular carcinoma, about 15 had melanoma, 9 had renal cell carcinoma and 9 had head and neck cancer. In the dose-escalation cohort, 82.7% of patients were male, and the mean age was 60 years with a range of roughly 23 to 90. Patients were allowed to have had prior anti-PD-1, anti-PD-L1 or anti-CTLA-4 therapy, and around 40% of the dose-escalation patients had previously received checkpoint inhibitors. Partial responses occurred in three dose-escalation patients, of whom one had hepatocellular carcinoma and two had cutaneous melanoma. Peripheral TCRbeta sequencing was intended to test whether TCR sequence diversity was altered and clonal T-cell expansion was caused by ivuxolimab. The monotherapy dose-escalation portion (N of about 52 patients) of the phase I ivuxolimab trial is reported in the paper. The study at large found these results: After ivuxolimab, more expanded clones were found on average in CD8+ T cells than in CD4+ T cells. Which antigens the clonally expanded peripheral T cells were specific for was not determined. Low levels of normalized T-cell clonal expansion were also seen in some patients who did not respond. At doses of 0.1 to 3.0 mg/kg, clonal expansion of both CD4+ and CD8+ T cells in blood was seen between baseline and week 6. In the 0.1-3.0 mg/kg groups, partial responders had among the lowest normalized peripheral clonal expansion, particularly in CD8+ T cells.

Genomic DNA was extracted from sorted cells for sequencing of the TCRbeta CDR3 region. The immunoSEQ Assay was used to sequence the TCRbeta CDR3 regions. This immuneACCESS table, as held by TCRdb, lists in-frame sequences with V and J called but not all clones. Of the missing ones, under half trace to an unresolved V gene in checked studies; the others have no known cause. A total of under 140,000 clones appear in this sample, approximately 89% of them only once. The top ten clones comprise 0.27% of the sample. Patients with autoimmune disease history or receiving systemic immunosuppression were excluded from the trial. Peripheral blood for TCR sequencing was collected from all dose cohorts at baseline, on cycle 4 day 1, and on cycle 7 day 1. The samples were drawn from a first-in-human, open-label, multicenter phase I dose-escalation trial of ivuxolimab. The trial enrolled adults with locally advanced or metastatic head and neck squamous cell, hepatocellular, melanoma or renal cell carcinoma. Before TCR sequencing, CD4+ T cells and CD8+ T cells were sorted from peripheral blood as separate populations.

From cysteine to phenylalanine, the CDR3 is 14 amino acids long. Of the read, only the CDR3 DNA is kept; its 42 bases are in frame from base 1. At the junction V is shortened by 8 bases and J by 9 bases; bases outside the gene matches: 12. According to the germline V gene, CDR1 reads SNHLY and CDR2 reads FYNNEI. This chain is built from TRBV2 and TRBJ2-1; TRBD2 matches 8 bases in the middle. The material was CD4+ or CD8+ T cells sorted from blood, obtained in a trial of the OX40 agonist ivuxolimab. This TCR was sampled from an adult with an advanced solid tumor such as melanoma, head and neck, liver or kidney cancer. The CDR3 loop reads CASLEVAGRVEQFF. The DNA sequence is given as TGTGCCAGCTTAGAGGTAGCGGGAAGAGTTGAGCAGTTCTTC.